These T cell receptor beta chains were read from a single sample in a study of chemoradiotherapy in HPV16-positive cancers. Here immunoSEQ multiplex PCR was the method, and the copy in TCRdb shows in-frame clones only, minus some. This sample yields some 22,000 clones, of which roughly 87% are seen a single time; roughly 5% belongs to the top ten. Specimen: blood, collected from a patient who underwent chemoradiotherapy. These receptors were taken from a human donor with HPV-associated anogenital cancer. Each CDR3 is given with its conserved first and last residue. Fields, in order: D gene, J gene, V gene, CDR3 protein, CDR3 DNA. D genes are given only for firm matches.

D gene: -; J gene: TRBJ2-2; V gene: TRBV5-1; CDR3 protein: CASSLDAGRDTGELFF; CDR3 DNA: TGCGCCAGCAGCTTGGATGCGGGCAGGGACACCGGGGAGCTGTTTTTT
D gene: -; J gene: TRBJ1-1; V gene: TRBV5-4; CDR3 protein: CASSPTVTNTEAFF; CDR3 DNA: TGTGCCAGCAGCCCTACCGTAACGAACACTGAAGCTTTCTTT
D gene: -; J gene: TRBJ1-2; V gene: TRBV9; CDR3 protein: CASSPRGVAAGYTF; CDR3 DNA: TGTGCCAGCAGCCCAAGAGGAGTTGCAGCTGGCTACACCTTC
D gene: -; J gene: TRBJ2-1; V gene: TRBV11-2; CDR3 protein: CASSTSDRNNEQFF; CDR3 DNA: TGTGCCAGCAGCACCTCCGACAGAAACAATGAGCAGTTCTTC
D gene: TRBD2; J gene: TRBJ2-7; V gene: TRBV19; CDR3 protein: CASSTGTSGYEQYF; CDR3 DNA: TGTGCCAGTAGTACCGGGACTAGCGGCTACGAGCAGTACTTC
D gene: TRBD2; J gene: TRBJ2-5; V gene: TRBV7-6; CDR3 protein: CASSLLGGSVAETQYF; CDR3 DNA: TGTGCCAGCAGCTTACTGGGCGGGAGCGTCGCGGAGACCCAGTACTTC
D gene: -; J gene: TRBJ1-5; V gene: TRBV6-1; CDR3 protein: CASSVPDEAVRNQPQHF; CDR3 DNA: TGTGCCAGCAGTGTTCCTGATGAGGCGGTTAGGAATCAGCCCCAGCATTTT
D gene: TRBD2; J gene: TRBJ2-3; V gene: TRBV7-3; CDR3 protein: CASSSVTSGSTDTQYF; CDR3 DNA: TGTGCCAGCAGCTCCGTTACTAGCGGTAGCACAGATACGCAGTATTTT
D gene: -; J gene: TRBJ2-7; V gene: TRBV19; CDR3 protein: CASSTHTYPLEQYF; CDR3 DNA: TGTGCCAGTAGTACACACACCTACCCCCTCGAGCAGTACTTC
D gene: -; J gene: TRBJ2-3; V gene: TRBV7-9; CDR3 protein: CASSSNLGDTQYF; CDR3 DNA: TGTGCCAGCAGCTCCAATTTGGGAGATACGCAGTATTTT
D gene: -; J gene: TRBJ1-6; V gene: TRBV18; CDR3 protein: CASSPLQLPHYNSPLHF; CDR3 DNA: TGTGCCAGCTCACCACTTCAGCTCCCACACTATAATTCACCCCTCCACTTT
D gene: TRBD2; J gene: TRBJ2-5; V gene: TRBV7-2; CDR3 protein: CASSPGGGETQYF; CDR3 DNA: TGTGCCAGCAGCCCGGGGGGAGGGGAGACCCAGTACTTC
D gene: TRBD1; J gene: TRBJ2-7; V gene: TRBV19; CDR3 protein: CASSIGSRQGKGNEQYF; CDR3 DNA: TGTGCCAGTAGTATCGGGTCCCGACAGGGAAAGGGGAACGAGCAGTACTTC